This is a list of T cell receptor beta chains from one sample in a study of shared clonotypes between healthy human individuals. Measured with immunoSEQ multiplex PCR; TCRdb has only the in-frame clones, and not every one. There are fewer than 1 million clones in the sample; about 97% occur only once, and around 0.21% lies in the top ten. Specimen: naive CD8+ T cells sorted from blood. The origin of the receptors is a man aged 25-45 years in good health. Both conserved end residues are part of each CDR3. A D gene is named only where the DNA matches it firmly. Some rows mark clone size as missing; the rest say once, few, many or name a class of expanded clone.

>TRBD1|TRBV4-1|.|TRBJ2-5
TGCGCCAGCAGCCGGGGGACAGGGTATGAGACCCAGTACTTC
CASSRGTGYETQYF
>.|TRBV7-9|.|TRBJ1-2
TGTGCCAGCAGCTCCTGGGACGGCGGAGTTAACTATGGCTACACCTTC
CASSSWDGGVNYGYTF
>.|TRBV7-9|.|TRBJ2-5
TGTGCCAGCAGCTTAGATCAAGAGACCCAGTACTTC
CASSLDQETQYF
>.|TRBV28|once|TRBJ2-2
TGTGCCACCAGCCTCGTCGAGGGATATATGACCGGGGAGCTGTTTTTT
CATSLVEGYMTGELFF
>TRBD1|TRBV28|.|TRBJ2-7
TGTGCCAGCACGGACAGGGGGCCTAACGAGCAGTACTTC
CASTDRGPNEQYF
>.|TRBV7-6|.|TRBJ2-1
TGTGCCAGCAGCTCCCTCGGGACCCAAGCCTACAATGAGCAGTTCTTC
CASSSLGTQAYNEQFF
>TRBD2|TRBV2|.|TRBJ2-5
TGTGCCAGCATTCAGACTAGCCTGAACAAAGAGACCCAGTACTTC
CASIQTSLNKETQYF
>.|TRBV10-3|.|TRBJ2-5
TGTGCCATCAGTGACCCAGGAGACCAAGAGACCCAGTACTTC
CAISDPGDQETQYF
>.|TRBV2|.|TRBJ2-3
TGTGCCAGCACTAGCGGCACAGATACGCAGTATTTT
CASTSGTDTQYF
>TRBD2|TRBV13|once|TRBJ2-5
TGTGCCAGCACCCTGCTCGGGGGGGAGACCCAGTACTTC
CASTLLGGETQYF
>.|TRBV5-1|.|TRBJ2-7
TGCGCCAGCAGCTTGATGCCCCAAGACACAGCGCCCGAGCAGTACTTC
CASSLMPQDTAPEQYF
>TRBD2|TRBV18|.|TRBJ2-2
TGTGCCAGCTCATCGGGTAGCGGGATAAACACCGGGGAGCTGTTTTTT
CASSSGSGINTGELFF
>TRBD1|TRBV5-6|.|TRBJ2-7
TGTGCCAGCAGCCAGGGACAGGGGAATTACGAGCAGTACTTC
CASSQGQGNYEQYF
>TRBD2|TRBV15|.|TRBJ2-3
TGTGCCACCAGCGGCGGACTAGCGGGAACTCTCGATACGCAGTATTTT
CATSGGLAGTLDTQYF
>TRBD2|TRBV27|.|TRBJ2-2
TGTGCCAGCACCTTCGCTAGCGGCGTGAACACCGGGGAGCTGTTTTTT
CASTFASGVNTGELFF
>.|TRBV11-2|.|TRBJ2-1
TGTGCCAGCAGCCCGCTTGTCGGGCCAAGCTCCTACAATGAGCAGTTCTTC
CASSPLVGPSSYNEQFF
>TRBD2|TRBV27|.|TRBJ2-7
TGTGCCAGCAGTTTGTACGTTAGCGGGAGCGTCCTCGAGCAGTACTTC
CASSLYVSGSVLEQYF
>.|TRBV5-5|.|TRBJ2-7
TGTGCCAGCAGCTCATGGAACGGGCAATCCTACGAGCAGTACTTC
CASSSWNGQSYEQYF
>.|TRBV25-1|.|TRBJ2-7
TGTGCCAGCTCGAGGAGTTTCGACTACGAGCAGTACTTC
CASSRSFDYEQYF
>.|TRBV25-1|.|TRBJ1-4
TGTGCCAGCAGTGAATTTGGTGGTCGCGATGAAAAACTGTTTTTT
CASSEFGGRDEKLFF
>.|TRBV29-1|.|TRBJ2-2
TGCAGCGTTGAAGATCAGACGGCTTCCACCGGGGAGCTGTTTTTT
CSVEDQTASTGELFF
>TRBD1|TRBV28|.|TRBJ2-1
TGTGCCAGCAGTTACGGGACAGGGGGCGGGTCCTACAATGAGCAGTTCTTC
CASSYGTGGGSYNEQFF
>.|TRBV19|.|TRBJ2-7
TGTGCCAGTAGTACCTCGTTGGCGCTCTTCTTC
CASSTSLALFF
>TRBD2|TRBV7-9|.|TRBJ2-1
TGTGCCAGCAGCTTAGTTCTAGCGGGGTACAATGAGCAGTTCTTC
CASSLVLAGYNEQFF
>.|TRBV27|.|TRBJ2-7
TGTGCCAGCAGTTCCCTCGGTCTGGGACGTAGTGACGAGCAGTACTTC
CASSSLGLGRSDEQYF
>.|TRBV25-1|once|TRBJ2-7
TGTGCCAGCAGCCTAGAGGTTCCCTACGAGCAGTACTTC
CASSLEVPYEQYF
>.|TRBV11-2|.|TRBJ2-7
TGTGCCAGCAGCTTAGAGGCAGGGATCTACGAGCAGTACTTC
CASSLEAGIYEQYF
>.|TRBV28|.|TRBJ1-1
TGTGCCAGCAGAAGTTTTGGAGGCCTTATGAACACTGAAGCTTTCTTT
CASRSFGGLMNTEAFF
>.|TRBV7-7|once|TRBJ2-3
TGTGCTAGCAGCCTGTCGGGGGAGTACACAGATACGCAGTATTTT
CASSLSGEYTDTQYF
>.|TRBV11-2|.|TRBJ1-5
TGTGCCAGCAGCTCCAAGGGGCCCCAGCATTTT
CASSSKGPQHF
>.|TRBV12-5|.|TRBJ2-3
TGTGCTAGTGGTTTGGCGATGGGGCGGACTAGCACAGATACGCAGTATTTT
CASGLAMGRTSTDTQYF
>.|TRBV5-4|.|TRBJ1-1
TGCGCCAGCAGCTCCAGAAGGGAGGTCACTGAAGCTTTCTTT
CASSSRREVTEAFF
>TRBD1|TRBV19|.|TRBJ1-5
TGTGCCAGTACCATGACAGGGGACGGCAATCAGCCCCAGCATTTT
CASTMTGDGNQPQHF
>TRBD1|TRBV19|.|TRBJ2-7
TGTGCCAGTAGTATGGGACAGTTTTACGAGCAGTACTTC
CASSMGQFYEQYF
>TRBD2|TRBV11-2|.|TRBJ2-5
TGTGCCAGCAGCTTAAACCCCACGGCGGGCGGGAGTTGGGGGACCCAGTACTTC
CASSLNPTAGGSWGTQYF
>.|TRBV9|.|TRBJ2-2
TGTGCCAGCAGTCAAGCGGGGGAGCTGTTTTTT
CASSQAGELFF
>TRBD2|TRBV7-9|.|TRBJ2-2
TGTGCCAGCAGAGGACTAGAGCTCGGGGAGCTGTTTTTT
CASRGLELGELFF
>TRBD2|TRBV7-2|.|TRBJ2-4
TGTGCCAGCAGCTTCCCGACTAGCGGGCCCCTCAAAAACATTCAGTACTTC
CASSFPTSGPLKNIQYF
>.|TRBV29-1|.|TRBJ1-2
TGCAGCGTTGAAGACCCACAACAGGGAGGCGTAAACTATGGCTACACCTTC
CSVEDPQQGGVNYGYTF
>.|TRBV21-1|.|TRBJ2-7
TGTGCCAGCCTCTGCGAGCAGTACTTC
CASLCEQYF
>TRBD1|TRBV23-1|.|TRBJ1-2
TGCGCCAGCAGGACAGGGGAAGGCTATGGCTACACCTTC
CASRTGEGYGYTF
>TRBD2|TRBV7-9|.|TRBJ2-1
TGTGCCAGCAGCCCTAGCGGGACCTCCTACAATGAGCAGTTCTTC
CASSPSGTSYNEQFF
>.|TRBV5-5|.|TRBJ2-1
TGTGCCAGCAGCTTAGAGGAGAACAATGAGCAGTTCTTC
CASSLEENNEQFF
>.|TRBV14|.|TRBJ2-5
TGTGCCAGCATAGTTCAGGGTGGAGGAGAGACCCAGTACTTC
CASIVQGGGETQYF
>TRBD1|TRBV11-2|.|TRBJ2-3
TGTGCCAGCAGCCCCACCTGGGACAGTAGCACAGATACGCAGTATTTT
CASSPTWDSSTDTQYF
>TRBD1|TRBV9|.|TRBJ1-2
TGTGCCAGCAGTTCCGGCGTGGATACAGGGGGCAACTGGGGCTACACCTTC
CASSSGVDTGGNWGYTF
>.|TRBV5-4|.|TRBJ2-7
TGTGCCAGCAGCTTGGGACAGAAGGACGAGCAGTACTTC
CASSLGQKDEQYF
>TRBD2|TRBV6-5|.|TRBJ2-1
TGTGCCAGCAGTCTAAGGACTAGCGGGAGGAATGAGCAGTTCTTC
CASSLRTSGRNEQFF
>.|TRBV28|.|TRBJ2-5
TGTGCCAGCAGTGTAACAGTGGGAGAGACCCAGTACTTC
CASSVTVGETQYF
>.|TRBV27|once|TRBJ1-5
TGTGCCAGCAGTTTAGGTTTACTGGGCAGATTATTCAATCAGCCCCAGCATTTT
CASSLGLLGRLFNQPQHF
>TRBD2|TRBV29-1|.|TRBJ2-7
TGCAGCGTTGTGAAGCGGGATCGCATCCACGAGCAGTACTTC
CSVVKRDRIHEQYF
>.|TRBV28|.|TRBJ1-2
TGTGCCAGCAGTTTATGGGGTATGAACATTGATGGCTACACCTTC
CASSLWGMNIDGYTF
>.|TRBV7-2|.|TRBJ1-5
TGTGCCAGCAGCCGGGGAGGGGGTCAGCCCCAGCATTTT
CASSRGGGQPQHF
>.|TRBV7-9|once|TRBJ2-6
TGTGCCAGCAGCTCGCCGGGCCGGGGGACGCCTGGGGCCAACGTCCTGACTTTC
CASSSPGRGTPGANVLTF
>TRBD2|TRBV6-1|.|TRBJ2-1
TGTGCCAGCAGTGAACCGGGAGGGTTCAATGAGCAGTTCTTC
CASSEPGGFNEQFF
>.|TRBV11-3|.|TRBJ1-5
TGTGCCAGCAGCTCCCGAGGTTATAGCAATCAGCCCCAGCATTTT
CASSSRGYSNQPQHF
>.|TRBV9|.|TRBJ2-7
TGTGCCAGCAGCGTAGGCGGATTTACCTACGAGCAGTACTTC
CASSVGGFTYEQYF